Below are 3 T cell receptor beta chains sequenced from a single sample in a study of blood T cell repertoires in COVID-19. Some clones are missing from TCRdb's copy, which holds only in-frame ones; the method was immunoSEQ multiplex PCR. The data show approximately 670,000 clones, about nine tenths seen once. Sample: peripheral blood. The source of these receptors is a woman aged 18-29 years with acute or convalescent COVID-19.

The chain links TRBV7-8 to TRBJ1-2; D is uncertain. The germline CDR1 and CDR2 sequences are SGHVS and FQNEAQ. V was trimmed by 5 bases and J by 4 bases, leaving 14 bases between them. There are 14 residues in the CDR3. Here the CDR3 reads CASSPLAGVYGYTF. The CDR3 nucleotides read TGTGCCAGCAGCCCCTTGGCTGGAGTCTATGGCTACACCTTC.

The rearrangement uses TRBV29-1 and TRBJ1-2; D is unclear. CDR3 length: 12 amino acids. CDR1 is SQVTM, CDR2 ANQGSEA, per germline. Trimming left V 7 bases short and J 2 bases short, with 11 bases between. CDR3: CSAHEANYGYTF. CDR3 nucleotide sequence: TGCAGCGCTCACGAGGCCAACTATGGCTACACCTTC.

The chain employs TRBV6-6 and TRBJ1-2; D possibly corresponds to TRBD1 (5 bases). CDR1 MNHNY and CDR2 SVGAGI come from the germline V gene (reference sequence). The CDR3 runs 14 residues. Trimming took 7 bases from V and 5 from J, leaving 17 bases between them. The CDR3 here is CASTPPAGGYGYTF. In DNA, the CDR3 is TGTGCCAGCACCCCCCCGGCGGGGGGATATGGCTACACCTTC.